This T cell receptor (beta chain) was found in a study of graft-versus-host responses after intestinal transplantation. About the study: The whole recipient group had anti-thymocyte globulin induction followed by tacrolimus and steroids for around three years.

Whole-study findings and limits: The study found high graft-versus-host to host-versus-graft clonal ratios in allografts of patients with graft-donor T cell macrochimerism. Early after transplant, HvG declines were associated with peak levels of circulating GvH clones.

Points on this clone: The target antigen is unknown. The junction departs from germline at one end; a sequencing error may be responsible.

The method was immunoSEQ multiplex PCR; TCRdb's version includes in-frame clones alone and lacks a portion of them. This sample carries about 110,000 clones, just over 90% of them seen once, and the ten largest clones take roughly 0.5%. The CDR3 consists of 10 residues. From germline, CDR1 is SEHNR and CDR2 FQNEAQ (reference sequence). The chain has TRBV7-9 and TRBJ2-3, with D perhaps assigned TRBD1 or TRBD2 (5 bases each). The sequencing used unstimulated CD8+ T cells sorted from spleen or lymph node cells, collected before intestinal transplant. The receptor's source is a human donor who received an intestinal transplant. The CDR3 DNA reads as TGTGCCAGCAGCTTAATGGGGGAAGATTTT. Residues: CASSLMGEDF.